The present T cell receptor (beta chain) was sequenced within a study of blood T cell repertoires in COVID-19. Sequenced by immunoSEQ multiplex PCR; TCRdb stores in-frame clones only, minus some. Of fewer than 120,000 clones in the sample, about four fifths are singletons; the top ten hold about 15%. The sequence was collected from a woman aged 55 to 70 with acute or convalescent COVID-19. Input material: peripheral blood.

The DNA for the CDR3 is TGTGCCAGCAGCTCCCCGGGTGGCACTGAAGCTTTCTTT. Translated, it gives CASSSPGGTEAFF. J is TRBJ1-1 and V is TRBV5-5, with D unresolved. This CDR3 has 13 residues. Germline CDR1 reads SGHKS; CDR2 reads YYEKEE (reference sequence). V lost 3 bases and J 4 bases, leaving 10 bases between the germline ends.